Described below is a single T cell receptor (beta chain) sequence and its context. The CDR3 length is 13 residues. The V gene's germline CDR1 is LNHDA and CDR2 SQIVND (reference sequence). V was cut by 6 bases and J by 5 bases, with 12 bases left in between. TCRdb re-called the multiplex PCR reads with MiXCR, one entry per CDR3 protein. The repertoire holds about 25,000 distinct CDR3 sequences, with approximately 20% as singletons. The data are from a study of breast tumors, draining lymph nodes, adjacent tissues. The V call is TRBV19, the J call TRBJ2-3; D gene uncertain. The TCR sequence derives from a female donor with breast cancer. Some clones in this sample may be carry-over from other donors' samples. The sample comprised breast tumor tissue. The CDR3 bases are TGTGCCAGTAGCCCCGGTGGCGGAGATACGCAGTATTTT. Its protein product is CASSPGGGDTQYF.